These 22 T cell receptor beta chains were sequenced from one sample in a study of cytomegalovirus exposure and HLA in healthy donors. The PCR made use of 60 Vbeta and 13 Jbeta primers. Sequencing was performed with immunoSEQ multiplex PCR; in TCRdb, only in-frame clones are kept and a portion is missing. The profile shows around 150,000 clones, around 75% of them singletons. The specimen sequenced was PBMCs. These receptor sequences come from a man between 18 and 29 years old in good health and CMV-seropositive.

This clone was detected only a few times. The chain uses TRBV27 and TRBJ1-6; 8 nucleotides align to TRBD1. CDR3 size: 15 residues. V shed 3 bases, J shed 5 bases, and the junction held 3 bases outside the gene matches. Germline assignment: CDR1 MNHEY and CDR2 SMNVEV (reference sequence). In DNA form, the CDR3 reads TGTGCCAGCAGTTTGCAGGGGGCAAATAATTCACCCCTCCACTTT. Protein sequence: CASSLQGANNSPLHF.

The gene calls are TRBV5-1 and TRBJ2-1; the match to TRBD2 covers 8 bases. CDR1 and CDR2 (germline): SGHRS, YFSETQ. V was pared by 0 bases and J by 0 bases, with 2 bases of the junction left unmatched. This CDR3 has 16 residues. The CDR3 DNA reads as TGCGCCAGCAGCTTGGCGGGGGGGTACTCCTACAATGAGCAGTTCTTC. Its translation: CASSLAGGYSYNEQFF. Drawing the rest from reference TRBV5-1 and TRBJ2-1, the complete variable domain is KAGVTQTPRYLIKTRGQQVTLSCSPISGHRSVSWYQQTPGQGLQFLFEYFSETQRNKGNFPGRFSGRQFSNSRSEMNVSTLELGDSALYLCASSLAGGYSYNEQFFGPGTRLTVL.

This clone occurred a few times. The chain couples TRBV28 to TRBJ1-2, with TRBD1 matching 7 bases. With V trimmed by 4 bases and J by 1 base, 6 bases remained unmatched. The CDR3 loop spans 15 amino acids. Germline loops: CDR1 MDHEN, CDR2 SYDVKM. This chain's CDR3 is CASSSQGSGNYGYTF. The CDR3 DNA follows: TGTGCCAGCAGTTCACAGGGGTCTGGTAACTATGGCTACACCTTC.

CDR3 residues: CASSGGLRTDTQYF. The DNA for the CDR3 is TGTGCCAGCAGCGGGGGACTGCGAACAGATACGCAGTATTTT. The chain carries TRBV5-4 and TRBJ2-3, with D perhaps matching TRBD2 (6 bases). V lost 4 bases and J 3 bases, leaving 12 bases between the germline ends. CDR1 is SGHNT, CDR2 YYREEE, per germline (reference sequence). The CDR3 is made up of 14 amino acids.

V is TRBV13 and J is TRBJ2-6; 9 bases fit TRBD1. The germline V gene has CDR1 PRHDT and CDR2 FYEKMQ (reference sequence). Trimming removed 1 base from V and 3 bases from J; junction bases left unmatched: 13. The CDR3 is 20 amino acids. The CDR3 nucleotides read TGTGCCAGCAGCTTAGATAGGGACAGGGAGGCGCTTGGTGGGGCCAACGTCCTGACTTTC. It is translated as CASSLDRDREALGGANVLTF.

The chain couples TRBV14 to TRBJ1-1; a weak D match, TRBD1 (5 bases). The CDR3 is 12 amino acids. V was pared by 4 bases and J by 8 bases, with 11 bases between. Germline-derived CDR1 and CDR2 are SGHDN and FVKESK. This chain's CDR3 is CASSPFGGEAFF. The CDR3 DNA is TGTGCCAGCAGCCCTTTTGGGGGGGAAGCTTTCTTT.

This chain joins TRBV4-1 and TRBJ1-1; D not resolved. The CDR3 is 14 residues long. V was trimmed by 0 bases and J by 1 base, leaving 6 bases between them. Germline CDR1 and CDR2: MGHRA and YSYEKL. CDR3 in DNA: TGCGCCAGCAGCCAAGATTGGGCGAACACTGAAGCTTTCTTT. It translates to CASSQDWANTEAFF.

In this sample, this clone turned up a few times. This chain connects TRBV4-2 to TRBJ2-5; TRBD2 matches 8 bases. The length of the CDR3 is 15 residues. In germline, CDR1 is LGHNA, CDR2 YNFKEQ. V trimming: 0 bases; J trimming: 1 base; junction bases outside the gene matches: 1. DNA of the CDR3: TGTGCCAGCAGCCAAGATCGGGGGGGCCAAGAGACCCAGTACTTC. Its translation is CASSQDRGGQETQYF.

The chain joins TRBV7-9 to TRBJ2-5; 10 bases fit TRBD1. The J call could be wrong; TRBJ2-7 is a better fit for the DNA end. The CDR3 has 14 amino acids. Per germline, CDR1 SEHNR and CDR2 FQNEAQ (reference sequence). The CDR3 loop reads CASNSGQGVYEQYF. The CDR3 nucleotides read TGTGCCAGCAACTCAGGACAGGGGGTCTACGAGCAGTACTTC.

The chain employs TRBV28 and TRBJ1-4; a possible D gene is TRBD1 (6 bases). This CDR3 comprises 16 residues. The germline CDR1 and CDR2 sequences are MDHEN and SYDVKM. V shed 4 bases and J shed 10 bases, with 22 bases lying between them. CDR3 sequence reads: CASSYDRGAPGIKLFF. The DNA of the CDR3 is TGTGCCAGCAGTTACGATCGGGGGGCACCGGGGATAAAACTGTTTTTT.

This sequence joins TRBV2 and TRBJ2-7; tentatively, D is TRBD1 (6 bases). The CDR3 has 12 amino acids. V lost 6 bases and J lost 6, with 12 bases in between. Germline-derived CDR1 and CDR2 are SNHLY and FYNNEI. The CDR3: CASSGDTLEQYV. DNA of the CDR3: TGTGCCAGCAGCGGGGACACCCTCGAGCAGTACGTC.

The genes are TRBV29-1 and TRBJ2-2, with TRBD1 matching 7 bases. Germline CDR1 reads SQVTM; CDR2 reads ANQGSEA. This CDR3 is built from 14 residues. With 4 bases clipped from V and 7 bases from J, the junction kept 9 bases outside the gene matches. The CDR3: CSVGQGSSIGELFF. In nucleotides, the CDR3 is TGCAGCGTTGGACAGGGATCGAGTATCGGGGAGCTGTTTTTT.

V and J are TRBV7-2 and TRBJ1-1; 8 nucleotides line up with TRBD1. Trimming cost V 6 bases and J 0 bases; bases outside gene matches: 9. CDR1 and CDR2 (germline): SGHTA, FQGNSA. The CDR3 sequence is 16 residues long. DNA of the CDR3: TGTGCCAGCAGTCCCGGGACAGGTGACATGAACACTGAAGCTTTCTTT. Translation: CASSPGTGDMNTEAFF.

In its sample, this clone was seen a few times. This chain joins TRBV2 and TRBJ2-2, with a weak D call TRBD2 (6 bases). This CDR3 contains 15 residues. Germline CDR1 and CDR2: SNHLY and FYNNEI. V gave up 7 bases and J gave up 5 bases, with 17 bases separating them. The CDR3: CASTLTGVDTGELFF. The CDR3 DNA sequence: TGTGCCAGCACCTTGACGGGGGTGGATACCGGGGAGCTGTTTTTT.

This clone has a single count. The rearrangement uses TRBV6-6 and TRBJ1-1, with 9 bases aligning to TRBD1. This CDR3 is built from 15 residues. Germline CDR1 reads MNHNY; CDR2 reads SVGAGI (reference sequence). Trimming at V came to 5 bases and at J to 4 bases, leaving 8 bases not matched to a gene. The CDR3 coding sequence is TGTGCCAGCAGTCTCCTCGGACAGGGGCGCACTGAAGCTTTCTTT. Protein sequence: CASSLLGQGRTEAFF.

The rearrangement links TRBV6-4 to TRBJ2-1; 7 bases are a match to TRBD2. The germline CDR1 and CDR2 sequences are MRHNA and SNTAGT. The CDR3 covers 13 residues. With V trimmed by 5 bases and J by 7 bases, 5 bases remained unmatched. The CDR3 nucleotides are TGTGCCAGCAGTCGGGAGGATGGAAATGAGCAGTTCTTC. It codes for CASSREDGNEQFF.

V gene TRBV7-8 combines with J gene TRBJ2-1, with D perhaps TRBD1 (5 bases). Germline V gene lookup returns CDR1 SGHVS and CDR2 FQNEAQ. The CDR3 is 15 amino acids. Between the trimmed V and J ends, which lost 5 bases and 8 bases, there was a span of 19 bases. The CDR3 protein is CASSPGQRRWHEQFF. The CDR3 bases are TGTGCCAGCAGCCCTGGACAACGGCGGTGGCATGAGCAGTTCTTC. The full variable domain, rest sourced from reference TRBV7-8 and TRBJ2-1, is GAGVSQSPRYKVAKRGQDVALRCDPISGHVSLFWYQQALGQGPEFLTYFQNEAQLDKSGLPSDRFFAERPEGSVSTLKIQRTQQEDSAVYLCASSPGQRRWHEQFFGPGTRLTVL.

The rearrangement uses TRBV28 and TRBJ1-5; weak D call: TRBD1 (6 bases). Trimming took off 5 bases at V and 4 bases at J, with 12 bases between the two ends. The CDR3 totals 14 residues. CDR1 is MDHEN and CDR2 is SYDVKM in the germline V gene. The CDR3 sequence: CASSPGVSNQPQHF. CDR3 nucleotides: TGTGCCAGCAGTCCAGGGGTGTCAAATCAGCCCCAGCATTTT.

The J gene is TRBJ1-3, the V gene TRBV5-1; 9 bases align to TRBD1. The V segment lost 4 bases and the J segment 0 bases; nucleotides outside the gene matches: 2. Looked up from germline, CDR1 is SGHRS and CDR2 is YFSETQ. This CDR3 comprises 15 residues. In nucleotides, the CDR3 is TGCGCCAGCAGCCAGACAGGGGGCTCTGGAAACACCATATATTTT. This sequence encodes CASSQTGGSGNTIYF.

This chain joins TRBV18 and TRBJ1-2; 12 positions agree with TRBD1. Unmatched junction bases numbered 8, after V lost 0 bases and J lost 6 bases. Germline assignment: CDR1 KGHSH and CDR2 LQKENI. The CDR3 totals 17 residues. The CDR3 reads CASSPPGQGAMKHGYTF. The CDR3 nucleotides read TGTGCCAGCTCACCACCGGGACAGGGGGCGATGAAGCATGGCTACACCTTC.

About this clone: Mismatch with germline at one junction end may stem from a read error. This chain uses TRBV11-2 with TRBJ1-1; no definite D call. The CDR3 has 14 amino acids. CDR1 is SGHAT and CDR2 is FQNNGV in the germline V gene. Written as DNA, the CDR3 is TGTGCCAGCAGCCTAGAAGGAGGGAGATCTGAAGCTTTCTTT. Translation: CASSLEGGRSEAFF.

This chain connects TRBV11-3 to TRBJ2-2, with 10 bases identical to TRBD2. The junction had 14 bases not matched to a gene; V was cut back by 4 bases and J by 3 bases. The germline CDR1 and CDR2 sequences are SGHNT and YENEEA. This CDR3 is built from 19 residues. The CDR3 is CASSSPTGLAVWDTGELFF. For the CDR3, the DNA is TGTGCCAGCAGCTCTCCGACCGGACTAGCGGTCTGGGACACCGGGGAGCTGTTTTTT. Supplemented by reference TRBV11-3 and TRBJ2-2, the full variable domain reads EAGVVQSPRYKIIEKKQPVAFWCNPISGHNTLYWYLQNLGQGPELLIRYENEEAVDDSQLPKDRFSAERLKGVDSTLKIQPAELGDSAVYLCASSSPTGLAVWDTGELFFGEGSRLTVL.